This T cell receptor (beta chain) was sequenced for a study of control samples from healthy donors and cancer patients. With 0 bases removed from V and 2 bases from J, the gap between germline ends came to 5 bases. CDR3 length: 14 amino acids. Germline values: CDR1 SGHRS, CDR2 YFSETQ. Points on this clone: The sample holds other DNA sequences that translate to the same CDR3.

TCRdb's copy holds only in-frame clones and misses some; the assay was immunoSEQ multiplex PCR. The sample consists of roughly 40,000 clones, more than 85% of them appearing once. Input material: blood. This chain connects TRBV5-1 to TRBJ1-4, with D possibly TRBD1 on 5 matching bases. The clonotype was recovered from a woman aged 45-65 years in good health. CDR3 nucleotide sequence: TGCGCCAGCAGCTTGGGGGGGACTAATGAAAAACTGTTTTTT. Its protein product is CASSLGGTNEKLFF.